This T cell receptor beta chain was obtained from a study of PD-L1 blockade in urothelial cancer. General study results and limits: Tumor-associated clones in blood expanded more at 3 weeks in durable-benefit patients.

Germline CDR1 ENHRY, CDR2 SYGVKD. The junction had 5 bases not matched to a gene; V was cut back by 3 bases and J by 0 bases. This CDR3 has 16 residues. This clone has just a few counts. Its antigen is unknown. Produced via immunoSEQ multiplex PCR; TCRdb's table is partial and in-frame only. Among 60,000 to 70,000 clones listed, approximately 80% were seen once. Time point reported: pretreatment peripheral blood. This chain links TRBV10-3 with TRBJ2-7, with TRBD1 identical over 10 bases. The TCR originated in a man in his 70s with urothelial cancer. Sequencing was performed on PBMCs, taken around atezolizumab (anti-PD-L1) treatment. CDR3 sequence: CAISDPGDRGSYEQYF. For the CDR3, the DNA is TGTGCCATCAGTGACCCGGGGGACAGGGGCTCCTACGAGCAGTACTTC.